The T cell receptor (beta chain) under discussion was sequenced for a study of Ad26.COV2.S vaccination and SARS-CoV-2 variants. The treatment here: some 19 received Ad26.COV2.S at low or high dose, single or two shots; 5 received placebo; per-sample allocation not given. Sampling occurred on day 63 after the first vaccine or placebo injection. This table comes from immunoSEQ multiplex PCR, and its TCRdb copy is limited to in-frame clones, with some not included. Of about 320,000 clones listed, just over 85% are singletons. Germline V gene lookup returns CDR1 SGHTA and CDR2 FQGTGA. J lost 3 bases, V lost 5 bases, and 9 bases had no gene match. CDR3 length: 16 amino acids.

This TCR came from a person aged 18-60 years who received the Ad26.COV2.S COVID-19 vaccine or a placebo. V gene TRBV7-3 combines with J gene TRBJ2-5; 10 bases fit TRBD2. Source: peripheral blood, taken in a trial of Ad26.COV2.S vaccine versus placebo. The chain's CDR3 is CASSPLAGAGKETQYF. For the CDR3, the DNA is TGTGCCAGCAGCCCCCTAGCGGGGGCGGGAAAAGAGACCCAGTACTTC.